A selection of T cell receptor beta chains follows, all from one sample in a study of graft-versus-host responses after intestinal transplantation. The data were produced by immunoSEQ multiplex PCR, yet TCRdb's version contains in-frame clones alone and is incomplete. The table has over 20,000 clones, 85% to 95% seen once. The sample here was PBMCs, taken roughly 260 days after intestinal transplant. These receptors were taken from a human patient who received an intestinal transplant, so some T cells may come from the graft donor. CDR3s include the opening cysteine and the closing phenylalanine or tryptophan. The D gene is left open where the match is weak. Expanded clones get a size class; other rows say once, few or many, or leave the size out.

J | V | D | length | size | CDR3 | DNA
TRBJ1-6 | TRBV10-3 | NA | 14 | NA | CAISAGRENSPLHF | TGTGCCATCAGTGCCGGGAGGGAGAATTCACCCCTCCACTTT
TRBJ2-5 | TRBV18 | TRBD2 | 16 | NA | CASSPRLAGSQETQYF | TGTGCCAGCTCACCACGGCTAGCGGGATCCCAAGAGACCCAGTACTTC
TRBJ1-2 | TRBV27 | NA | 17 | NA | CASSQQSGTAADYGYTF | TGTGCCAGCAGTCAGCAATCCGGGACGGCTGCTGACTATGGCTACACCTTC
TRBJ2-4 | TRBV10-2 | NA | 15 | NA | CASSDRRGAKNIQYF | TGCGCCAGCAGTGACAGGAGAGGAGCCAAAAACATTCAGTACTTC
TRBJ1-1 | TRBV11-1 | TRBD1 | 15 | NA | CASSLGTGGIAEAFF | TGTGCCAGCAGCTTAGGCACAGGGGGCATCGCTGAAGCTTTCTTT
TRBJ2-7 | TRBV29-1 | TRBD1 | 13 | NA | CSVVGTAPHEQYF | TGCAGCGTTGTGGGGACAGCGCCCCACGAGCAGTACTTC
TRBJ2-1 | TRBV6-1 | TRBD2 | 12 | NA | CASSTGLAGLFF | TGTGCCAGCAGTACGGGACTAGCGGGTCTGTTCTTC
TRBJ1-2 | TRBV18 | NA | 13 | NA | CASSIRTDYGYTF | TGTGCCAGCTCAATAAGGACAGACTATGGCTACACCTTC
TRBJ2-7 | TRBV6-1 | TRBD1 | 15 | NA | CASSAGTEKAYEQYF | TGTGCCAGCAGTGCCGGGACAGAAAAAGCCTACGAGCAGTACTTC
TRBJ2-7 | TRBV28 | NA | 13 | NA | CASSDWTGNEQYF | TGTGCCAGCAGTGATTGGACCGGGAACGAGCAGTACTTC
TRBJ1-2 | TRBV4-1 | TRBD1 | 14 | NA | CASREQGARYGYTF | TGCGCCAGCAGAGAACAGGGGGCACGGTATGGCTACACCTTC
TRBJ1-5 | TRBV6-6 | NA | 16 | once | CASSYYDTYSNQPQHF | TGTGCCAGCAGTTACTACGACACCTATAGCAATCAGCCCCAGCATTTT
TRBJ2-1 | TRBV30 | TRBD2 | 16 | NA | CAWSVGGGRALNEQFF | TGTGCCTGGAGTGTCGGTGGCGGGAGGGCGTTAAATGAGCAGTTCTTC
TRBJ1-2 | TRBV27 | NA | 14 | once | CASSFRGANYGYTF | TGTGCCAGCAGTTTTAGGGGAGCTAACTATGGCTACACCTTC